One and the same sample provided the 30 T cell receptor beta chains below, sequenced in a study of OX40 agonist ivuxolimab in advanced cancers. TCRdb's copy holds only in-frame clones and misses some; the assay was immunoSEQ multiplex PCR. The sample holds tens of thousands of clones, 90% to 95% seen once. Source: CD4+ or CD8+ T cells sorted from blood, taken in a trial of the OX40 agonist ivuxolimab. These receptors were obtained from an adult with an advanced solid tumor such as melanoma, head and neck, liver or kidney cancer.

The chain uses TRBV15 and TRBJ2-3; 9 bases are shared with TRBD1. The CDR3 runs to 15 residues. The ends lost 4 bases at V and 4 bases at J; junction bases unmatched: 6. Germline V gene lookup returns CDR1 LNHNV and CDR2 YYDKDF (reference sequence). The CDR3 protein is CATSINRGLADTQYF. The CDR3 nucleotides are TGTGCCACCAGCATAAACAGGGGGCTGGCAGATACGCAGTATTTT.

The chain joins TRBV11-3 to TRBJ2-3, with D maybe TRBD2 (6 bases). Trimming cost V 5 bases and J 4 bases, with 10 bases left between them. The CDR3 loop spans 13 amino acids. Germline V gene sequence: CDR1 SGHNT, CDR2 YENEEA. CDR3 bases: TGTGCCAGCAGCCCCCGGGAGTCAGATACGCAGTATTTT. It encodes CASSPRESDTQYF.

J is TRBJ2-5 and V is TRBV28; D not certain. Germline loops: CDR1 MDHEN, CDR2 SYDVKM. V lost 4 bases, J lost 3 bases, and 18 bases lay in between. This CDR3 comprises 16 residues. This CDR3 is CASSYSSLRYEETQYF. Written as DNA, the CDR3 is TGTGCCAGCAGTTACTCGTCGCTACGCTACGAAGAGACCCAGTACTTC.

The chain couples TRBV9 to TRBJ1-5; D gene uncertain. Trimming took 5 bases from V and 3 from J, leaving 15 bases between them. CDR1 and CDR2 (germline): SGDLS, YYNGEE. The CDR3 contains 15 residues. The CDR3, as DNA: TGTGCCAGCAGTGAGGGCCGTGCGGACAATCAGCCCCAGCATTTT. Protein: CASSEGRADNQPQHF.

The rearrangement links TRBV4-1 to TRBJ2-2, with TRBD2 identical over 13 bases. V lost 4 bases, J lost 4 bases, and 15 bases stayed unmatched. The CDR3 totals 20 residues. CDR1 is MGHRA and CDR2 is YSYEKL in the germline V gene. The CDR3 here is CASSRYTGTSGAPSTGELFF. Here the CDR3 DNA reads TGCGCCAGCAGCCGGTACACCGGGACTAGCGGGGCCCCGAGCACCGGGGAGCTGTTTTTT.

The rearrangement uses TRBV9 and TRBJ2-3; tentative D call: TRBD2 (5 bases). CDR3 length: 15 amino acids. The V gene's germline CDR1 is SGDLS and CDR2 YYNGEE. Trimming took 0 bases from V and 0 from J, leaving 8 bases between them. The CDR3 DNA is TGTGCCAGCAGCGTAGCAAGCGGAAGCACAGATACGCAGTATTTT. As protein: CASSVASGSTDTQYF.

The chain carries TRBV7-3 and TRBJ2-2; maybe TRBD1 (5 bases). From germline, CDR1 is SGHTA and CDR2 FQGTGA. The CDR3 covers 16 residues. V dropped 4 bases and J dropped 2 bases, with 14 bases sitting between them. This CDR3 reads CASSSTLGANTGELFF. The DNA for the CDR3 is TGTGCCAGCAGCTCCACCTTAGGGGCCAACACCGGGGAGCTGTTTTTT.

This clone was found once. The CDR3 here is CATSTQGAGEKLFF. The CDR3, as DNA: TGTGCCACCAGCACACAGGGGGCTGGAGAAAAACTGTTTTTT. This chain links TRBV15 with TRBJ1-4, with 9 bases lining up with TRBD1. CDR1 LNHNV and CDR2 YYDKDF come from the germline V gene (reference sequence). V was clipped by 4 bases and J by 8 bases; unmatched bases: 5. The CDR3 sequence is 14 residues long.

The rearrangement links TRBV28 to TRBJ2-1; 9 nucleotides line up with TRBD2. Germline lookup yields CDR1 MDHEN and CDR2 SYDVKM. J lost 6 bases, V lost 2 bases, and 2 bases had no gene match. This CDR3 is built from 14 residues. CDR3 nucleotides: TGTGCCAGCAGTTTAGCGGGAGGGGGCAATGAGCAGTTCTTC. Its protein product is CASSLAGGGNEQFF.

The V and J genes are TRBV6-5 and TRBJ1-1, with D hard to call. The CDR3 contains 14 residues. The V end was cut by 6 bases, the J end by 2 bases, with 13 bases between. In germline, CDR1 is MNHEY, CDR2 SVGAGI. The CDR3 DNA is TGTGCCAGCAGGCCAGGTGGATTAAACACTGAAGCTTTCTTT. Translated, it gives CASRPGGLNTEAFF.

This clone was recorded once. The rearrangement joins TRBV13 to TRBJ1-6; perhaps TRBD1 as D (5 bases). V gave up 6 bases and J gave up 2 bases, with 20 bases separating them. In germline, CDR1 is PRHDT, CDR2 FYEKMQ (reference sequence). The CDR3 totals 18 residues. The CDR3, as DNA: TGTGCCAGCAGTCAAAGTGGCAGGGACGTCACCTATAATTCACCCCTCCACTTT. Translating it yields CASSQSGRDVTYNSPLHF.

This clone was counted a single time. The chain is built from TRBV6-5 and TRBJ1-3; D is ambiguous. V was clipped by 2 bases and J by 0 bases, with 8 bases between them. The V gene's germline CDR1 is MNHEY and CDR2 SVGAGI. This CDR3 has 15 residues. CDR3 amino acids: CASSYEGFSGNTIYF. The CDR3 DNA reads as TGTGCCAGCAGTTACGAGGGATTCTCTGGAAACACCATATATTTT.

The chain carries TRBV7-8 and TRBJ1-2; a weak D match, TRBD1 (6 bases). The V end was cut by 5 bases, the J end by 4 bases, with 11 bases between. The germline V gene has CDR1 SGHVS and CDR2 FQNEAQ. This CDR3 spans 13 amino acids. CDR3 bases: TGTGCCAGCAGCCGCGGACAGCCCTATGGCTACACCTTC. Encoded protein: CASSRGQPYGYTF.

This chain joins TRBV5-6 and TRBJ1-5; TRBD1 matches 7 bases. Per the germline V gene, CDR1 is SGHDT and CDR2 is YYEEEE. The CDR3 contains 16 residues. The ends lost 1 base at V and 3 bases at J; junction bases unmatched: 7. The CDR3 DNA sequence: TGTGCCAGCAGCTTGCCCGGACAGGCGATCAATCAGCCCCAGCATTTT. Amino acids: CASSLPGQAINQPQHF. The variable domain in full, completed from reference TRBV5-6 and TRBJ1-5, reads DAGVTQSPTHLIKTRGQQVTLRCSPKSGHDTVSWYQQALGQGPQFIFQYYEEEERQRGNFPDRFSGHQFPNYSSELNVNALLLGDSALYLCASSLPGQAINQPQHFGDGTRLSIL.

The rearrangement uses TRBV6-5 and TRBJ1-4, with a weak D call TRBD1 (5 bases). Germline V gene sequence: CDR1 MNHEY, CDR2 SVGAGI. V was cut by 5 bases and J by 0 bases, with 7 bases left in between. This CDR3 is built from 14 residues. CDR3 residues: CASSTTATNEKLFF. DNA for the CDR3: TGTGCCAGCAGTACGACAGCAACTAATGAAAAACTGTTTTTT.

This clone was detected once. V usage is TRBV7-9 and J usage is TRBJ1-1; a possible D gene is TRBD1 (6 bases). V gave up 2 bases and J gave up 4 bases, with 14 bases separating them. The length of the CDR3 is 15 residues. Germline CDR1 reads SEHNR; CDR2 reads FQNEAQ (reference sequence). Here the CDR3 reads CASSLFVQGGTEAFF. The CDR3 DNA is TGTGCCAGCAGCTTATTCGTACAGGGCGGCACTGAAGCTTTCTTT. The full variable domain, its missing parts supplied by reference TRBV7-9 and TRBJ1-1, is DTGVSQNPRHKITKRGQNVTFRCDPISEHNRLYWYRQTLGQGPEFLTYFQNEAQLEKSRLLSDRFSAERPKGSFSTLEIQRTEQGDSAMYLCASSLFVQGGTEAFFGQGTRLTVV.

This chain joins TRBV5-4 and TRBJ1-1, with no clear D. CDR1 SGHNT and CDR2 YYREEE come from the germline V gene (reference sequence). The CDR3 has 14 amino acids. Trimming took off 1 base at V and 4 bases at J, with 11 bases between the two ends. The DNA for the CDR3 is TGTGCCAGCAGCTTGTCGCACGGCGGCACTGAAGCTTTCTTT. It translates to CASSLSHGGTEAFF.

The rearrangement links TRBV7-2 to TRBJ2-5; perhaps TRBD1 as D (6 bases). Per germline, CDR1 SGHTA and CDR2 FQGNSA. CDR3 length: 14 amino acids. V gave up 6 bases and J gave up 1 base, with 12 bases separating them. CDR3 nucleotide sequence: TGTGCCAGCAGAATTACAGGGTCCCAAGAGACCCAGTACTTC. This gives the protein CASRITGSQETQYF.

V usage is TRBV7-6 and J usage is TRBJ2-2; unclear D gene. The CDR3 totals 14 residues. Germline CDR1 and CDR2: SGHVS and FNYEAQ. The germline V and J ends were trimmed by 1 base and 10 bases, with 13 bases remaining between them. The CDR3 protein is CASSLVHSVEELFF. In DNA form, the CDR3 reads TGTGCCAGCAGCTTAGTTCACTCTGTGGAGGAGCTGTTTTTT.

This sequence joins TRBV15 and TRBJ1-2, with a possible D match to TRBD1 (5 bases). Germline lookup yields CDR1 LNHNV and CDR2 YYDKDF (reference sequence). The V gene lost 3 bases and the J gene lost 9 bases, with 17 bases spanning the gap. This CDR3 has 14 amino acids. CDR3 residues: CATSSQGAIDSYTF. The CDR3 DNA follows: TGTGCCACCAGCAGTCAAGGGGCCATCGACAGCTACACCTTC.

J is TRBJ1-1 and V is TRBV27; maybe TRBD1 (6 bases). The germline CDR1 and CDR2 sequences are MNHEY and SMNVEV (reference sequence). V lost 6 bases to trimming and J lost 4 bases, with 15 bases between them. This CDR3 spans 14 amino acids. The CDR3 DNA sequence: TGTGCCAGCAGGGTAGGGGGGAGTCTCACTGAAGCTTTCTTT. Residues: CASRVGGSLTEAFF.

The chain couples TRBV27 to TRBJ2-1; the match to TRBD2 covers 9 bases. V shed 6 bases and J 3 bases; nucleotides not matched to a gene: 3. The CDR3 has 14 residues. Germline V gene data show CDR1 as MNHEY and CDR2 as SMNVEV (reference sequence). The CDR3 coding sequence is TGTGCCAGCAGGCCAGCGGGGGGCTACAATGAGCAGTTCTTC. Translation: CASRPAGGYNEQFF.

The CDR3 here is CASSLVGLSSYEQYF. Here the CDR3 DNA reads TGTGCCAGCAGCTTAGTTGGGTTAAGCTCCTACGAGCAGTACTTC. J is TRBJ2-7 and V is TRBV7-9; D not certain. The V and J ends lost 1 base and 0 bases respectively, with 10 bases between them. The CDR3 runs 15 residues. Germline assignment: CDR1 SEHNR and CDR2 FQNEAQ (reference sequence).

The chain joins TRBV4-3 to TRBJ2-7, with a possible D match to TRBD1 (5 bases). The ends were cut back, 0 bases at V and 0 bases at J, with 12 bases in the middle. Germline V gene sequence: CDR1 LGHNA, CDR2 YSLEER. This CDR3 region has 16 residues. The CDR3 loop reads CASSQDHGQFSYEQYF. In nucleotides, the CDR3 is TGCGCCAGCAGCCAAGATCACGGACAATTCTCCTACGAGCAGTACTTC.

The chain has TRBV14 and TRBJ2-7, with 10 bases aligning to TRBD2. V lost 4 bases and J lost 4; bases outside the gene matches: 22. CDR1 SGHDN and CDR2 FVKESK come from the germline V gene. This CDR3 is 20 amino acids long. This chain's CDR3 is CASSRGPGTSDTKPEYEQYF. In DNA, the CDR3 is TGTGCCAGCAGCCGAGGACCGGGGACTAGCGACACCAAACCAGAGTACGAGCAGTACTTC.

This chain uses TRBV7-2 with TRBJ2-3; D is possibly TRBD1 (6 bases). This CDR3 comprises 15 residues. The germline gives CDR1 SGHTA, CDR2 FQGNSA. The V end lost 1 base, the J end lost 4 bases, and 12 bases lay between the germline ends. The CDR3 spells CASSLETGGPDTQYF. The CDR3 nucleotides read TGTGCCAGCAGCTTAGAGACAGGTGGTCCAGATACGCAGTATTTT.

Points on this clone: The conserved phenylalanine or tryptophan is not found at the CDR3 terminus, so this likely reflects a read error. The DNA is left out, because the CDR3 cannot be placed on it with certainty; the CDR3 is given as TCRdb lists it. CDR3 amino acids: CASSIRGQGRG. The chain is built from TRBV19 and TRBJ1-1; TRBD1 is taken as the D call from the table, unchecked against the DNA. Germline-derived CDR1 and CDR2 are LNHDA and SQIVND (reference sequence). From its first to its last residue, the CDR3 has 11 amino acids.

The chain recombines TRBV6-5 with TRBJ2-1; D is undetermined. Per the germline V gene, CDR1 is MNHEY and CDR2 is SVGAGI. The CDR3 has 12 amino acids. V dropped 8 bases and J dropped 4 bases, with 9 bases sitting between them. The CDR3 protein is CASLDSYNEQFF. The CDR3, as DNA: TGTGCCAGCTTAGATAGTTACAATGAGCAGTTCTTC.

The V and J genes are TRBV7-8 and TRBJ2-1; D remains unclear. Between the trimmed V and J ends, which lost 5 bases and 6 bases, there was a span of 14 bases. CDR1 and CDR2 from the germline V gene are SGHVS and FQNEAQ. The CDR3 runs 14 residues. DNA of the CDR3: TGTGCCAGCAGCCCCTCGTTGAGCGTCAATGAGCAGTTCTTC. Protein: CASSPSLSVNEQFF.

The chain is built from TRBV27 and TRBJ2-2; 9 bases agree with TRBD1. Per germline, CDR1 MNHEY and CDR2 SMNVEV (reference sequence). The CDR3 contains 15 residues. Trimming took 4 bases from V and 7 from J; bases not matched to a gene: 7. The CDR3 DNA reads TGTGCCAGCAGTTCATGGGACAGGGTTCGCGGGGAGCTGTTTTTT. Its protein is CASSSWDRVRGELFF.